The 29 T cell receptor beta chains given below trace back to one sample, sequenced in a study of T cells in Graves' hyperthyroidism and ophthalmopathy. RNA transcripts provided the source from which TCR beta CDR3 regions were amplified. TCR CDR3 underwent first-round RT-PCR with the HTBI primer set. MiXCR, applied by TCRdb to the multiplex PCR reads, yields one record per CDR3 protein. The table shows approximately 210,000 distinct CDR3 sequences, with roughly 17% occurring only once. The source material was blood. The receptors originated from a man in his fifties or sixties with Graves' hyperthyroidism.

The V and J genes are TRBV15 and TRBJ2-5, with D possibly called TRBD1 or TRBD2 (5 bases each). CDR1 and CDR2 (germline): LNHNV, YYDKDF (reference sequence). Trimming took 2 bases from V and 1 from J, leaving 14 bases between them. CDR3 size: 16 residues. CDR3 region: CATSRPKRDGQETQYF. CDR3 in DNA: TGTGCCACCAGCAGACCAAAGAGGGACGGCCAAGAGACCCAGTACTTC. The full variable domain, with the rest looked up from reference TRBV15 and TRBJ2-5, is DAMVIQNPRYQVTQFGKPVTLSCSQTLNHNVMYWYQQKSSQAPKLLFHYYDKDFNNEADTPDNFQSRRPNTSFCFLDIRSPGLGDTAMYLCATSRPKRDGQETQYFGPGTRLLVL.

This clonotype was seen a few times. V gene TRBV7-2 combines with J gene TRBJ1-6; D is uncertain. Trimming left V 1 base short and J 4 bases short, with 5 bases between. Germline V gene data show CDR1 as SGHTA and CDR2 as FQGNSA. The CDR3 is 14 amino acids. In nucleotides, the CDR3 is TGTGCCAGCAGCTTAGGACCGTATAATTCACCCCTCCACTTT. As protein: CASSLGPYNSPLHF.

Concerning this clonotype itself: Being one base from a much bigger clone, this may be a read error. V is TRBV5-1 and J is TRBJ2-3, with 7 nucleotides matching TRBD2. The CDR3 contains 16 residues. Germline V CDR1 and CDR2: SGHRS, YFSETQ. This CDR3 is CASSLLSAGSTDAQYF. In nucleotides, the CDR3 is TGCGCCAGCAGCTTACTATCAGCGGGGAGCACAGATGCGCAGTATTTT. Complete variable domain (other parts from reference TRBV5-1 and TRBJ2-3): KAGVTQTPRYLIKTRGQQVTLSCSPISGHRSVSWYQQTPGQGLQFLFEYFSETQRNKGNFPGRFSGRQFSNSRSEMNVSTLELGDSALYLCASSLLSAGSTDAQYFGPGTRLTVL.

This clonotype was counted many times. The rearrangement joins TRBV7-6 to TRBJ2-1; no reliable D call. The length of the CDR3 is 12 residues. Trimming removed 5 bases from V and 5 bases from J, with 7 bases in between. Germline-derived CDR1 and CDR2 are SGHVS and FNYEAQ. The CDR3 bases are TGTGCCAGCAGCGGGTGGGACAATGAGCAGTTCTTC. Protein: CASSGWDNEQFF.

This rearrangement joins TRBV9 to TRBJ2-1; a weak D match, TRBD2 (7 bases). The CDR3 extends over 15 amino acids. Germline lookup yields CDR1 SGDLS and CDR2 YYNGEE. V was trimmed by 3 bases and J by 9 bases, leaving 19 bases between them. Here the CDR3 DNA reads TGTGCCAGCAGCGAGGGGGTAGCGGGTCTCATTGAGCAGTTCTTC. Translation gives CASSEGVAGLIEQFF.

The chain carries TRBV20-1 and TRBJ2-2, with TRBD2 identical over 10 bases. Per the germline V gene, CDR1 is DFQATT and CDR2 is SNEGSKA (reference sequence). The ends lost 6 bases at V and 2 bases at J; junction bases unmatched: 9. The CDR3 length is 16 residues. The CDR3 region has the DNA TGCAGTGCGCATGCCGGGACTAGCGTAAACACCGGGGAGCTGTTTTTT. It encodes CSAHAGTSVNTGELFF.

Many counts were recorded for this clonotype. The V call is TRBV5-1, the J call TRBJ2-7; D may be TRBD2 (6 bases). V gave up 4 bases and J gave up 0 bases, with 23 bases separating them. Germline loops: CDR1 SGHRS, CDR2 YFSETQ. The CDR3 contains 18 residues. The CDR3 here is CASSRTHLGSGSSYEQYF. As DNA, the CDR3 is TGCGCCAGCAGCCGGACCCACCTTGGTAGCGGAAGCTCCTACGAGCAGTACTTC.

This clonotype has at least ten counts. The chain employs TRBV6-5 and TRBJ2-3; D is possibly TRBD2 (5 bases). Germline CDR1 is MNHEY and CDR2 is SVGAGI. The CDR3 runs to 15 residues. Trimming removed 2 bases from V and 3 bases from J, with 12 bases in between. CDR3 residues: CASSYTGIGTDTQYF. CDR3 nucleotides: TGTGCCAGCAGTTACACCGGGATCGGGACAGATACGCAGTATTTT.

This clonotype was seen more than once but under ten times. A single base separates this from a much larger clone, so it may be a read error. J is TRBJ2-7 and V is TRBV11-2; TRBD1 matches at 7 bases. Germline V CDR1 and CDR2: SGHAT, FQNNGV. Trimming cost V 5 bases and J 5 bases; bases outside gene matches: 6. This CDR3 region has 13 residues. For the CDR3, the DNA is TGTGCCAGCAGCCTGACAGGGTTGCACGAGCAGTACTTC. It is translated as CASSLTGLHEQYF.

For this clonotype: A junction boundary mismatches the germline segment, possibly from a read error. The chain's CDR3 is CASSQSIQGFQEAQYF. CDR3 nucleotides: TGCGCCAGCAGCCAAAGCATACAGGGTTTCCAAGAGGCCCAGTACTTC. The chain combines TRBV4-1 with TRBJ2-5; possibly TRBD1 for D (6 bases). This CDR3 is built from 16 residues. Germline CDR1 and CDR2: MGHRA and YSYEKL.

The genes are TRBV20-1 and TRBJ2-5; D ambiguous. This CDR3 is 12 amino acids long. Germline CDR1 reads DFQATT; CDR2 reads SNEGSKA (reference sequence). The V and J ends lost 5 bases and 2 bases respectively, with 9 bases between them. CDR3 nucleotides: TGCAGTGCTTATGATAGGCAAGAGACCCAGTACTTC. This translates into CSAYDRQETQYF.

With respect to this clonotype: A much larger clone sits a single nucleotide away, making a read error possible. The CDR3 loop reads CTSSHFDSPYEQYF. CDR3 in DNA: TGTACCAGCAGTCATTTCGACAGTCCCTACGAGCAGTACTTC. The gene calls are TRBV12-3 or TRBV12-4 and TRBJ2-7, with D possibly TRBD1 on 5 matching bases. The length of the CDR3 is 14 residues.

The chain recombines TRBV6-2 or TRBV6-3 with TRBJ1-3, with D unclear. With 0 bases removed from V and 7 bases from J, the gap between germline ends came to 7 bases. CDR1 and CDR2 from the germline V gene are MNHEY and SVGEGT. The CDR3 extends over 13 amino acids. This CDR3 reads CASSYSTPNTIYF. CDR3 DNA sequence: TGTGCCAGCAGTTACTCGACCCCGAACACCATATATTTT.

The sample holds a few counts of this clonotype. The chain recombines TRBV28 with TRBJ2-1; TRBD2 aligns across 14 bases. This CDR3 contains 17 residues. CDR1 is MDHEN, CDR2 SYDVKM, per germline. Trimming cost V 7 bases and J 0 bases; bases outside gene matches: 5. The CDR3 sequence: CASMGLAGESSYNEQFF. CDR3 DNA: TGTGCCAGCATGGGACTAGCGGGAGAGAGCTCCTACAATGAGCAGTTCTTC.

This clonotype turned up a few times. This chain's CDR3 is CASSSLAGIRKQNEQFF. The CDR3 DNA reads as TGTGCCAGCAGTTCGCTAGCGGGGATCCGAAAACAGAATGAGCAGTTCTTC. J is TRBJ2-1 and V is TRBV6-5, with 9 bases lining up with TRBD2. CDR3 length equals 17 residues. With V trimmed by 4 bases and J by 7 bases, 14 bases remained unmatched. The germline CDR1 and CDR2 sequences are MNHEY and SVGAGI.

The CDR3 is CASSLDRDVRYTF. The CDR3 nucleotides read TGTGCCAGCAGTTTAGACAGGGACGTGCGGTACACCTTC. This chain connects TRBV28 to TRBJ1-2, with TRBD1 identical over 7 bases. Germline CDR1 reads MDHEN; CDR2 reads SYDVKM. Trimming removed 2 bases from V and 11 bases from J; junction bases left unmatched: 8. The CDR3 runs to 13 residues.

This clonotype was found a few times. The chain is built from TRBV29-1 and TRBJ2-1, with D perhaps matching TRBD2 (6 bases). CDR1 is SQVTM and CDR2 is ANQGSEA in the germline V gene. Trimming stripped 7 bases from V and 3 bases from J, with 16 bases between. The CDR3 is 14 amino acids. Here the CDR3 reads CSAYEDYYYNEQFF. The DNA for the CDR3 is TGCAGCGCCTACGAGGACTATTACTACAATGAGCAGTTCTTC.

The table lists this clonotype with a few counts. V and J are TRBV14 and TRBJ2-3, with D perhaps matching TRBD2 (6 bases). The germline V and J ends were trimmed by 1 base and 1 base, with 9 bases remaining between them. The V gene's germline CDR1 is SGHDN and CDR2 FVKESK. This CDR3 has 15 amino acids. This CDR3 reads CASSQAGVRTDTQYF. The CDR3 DNA reads as TGTGCCAGCAGCCAAGCGGGAGTCCGCACAGATACGCAGTATTTT.

The V and J genes are TRBV2 and TRBJ2-7; no reliable D call. CDR1 is SNHLY and CDR2 is FYNNEI in the germline V gene. The CDR3 is 11 amino acids. Trimming cost V 7 bases and J 5 bases, with 9 bases left between them. The CDR3 sequence: CASTLADEQYF. CDR3 coding DNA: TGTGCCAGCACCTTAGCTGACGAGCAGTACTTC.

This clonotype has a handful of counts. The genes are TRBV13 and TRBJ2-7; 13 bases align to TRBD2. J was trimmed by 7 bases and V by 1 base; bases with no gene match: 10. This CDR3 has 17 residues. Germline values: CDR1 PRHDT, CDR2 FYEKMQ (reference sequence). The CDR3 region is CASSLVGLAGVGEEQYF. CDR3 nucleotides: TGTGCCAGCAGCTTAGTAGGACTAGCGGGAGTAGGGGAAGAGCAGTACTTC.

This sequence joins TRBV6-1 and TRBJ2-2, with D perhaps matching TRBD1 (6 bases). Germline values: CDR1 MNHNS, CDR2 SASEGT. V was cut by 4 bases and J by 7 bases, with 16 bases left in between. This CDR3 spans 15 amino acids. DNA for the CDR3: TGTGCCAGCAGTGGAACAGGGTTTCAGGTCGGGGAGCTGTTTTTT. Protein product: CASSGTGFQVGELFF.

This clonotype has just a few counts. The chain recombines TRBV30 with TRBJ2-3; unclear D gene. This CDR3 is 13 amino acids long. Trimming took off 0 bases at V and 4 bases at J, with 8 bases between the two ends. CDR1 and CDR2 (germline): GTSNPN, SVGIG (reference sequence). CDR3 DNA: TGTGCCTGGAGTGTGGGGTGGGCAGATACGCAGTATTTT. Translation: CAWSVGWADTQYF.

The chain links TRBV18 to TRBJ1-1; a possible D gene is TRBD1 (5 bases). V shed 8 bases and J shed 8 bases, with 15 bases lying between them. Germline lookup yields CDR1 KGHSH and CDR2 LQKENI. CDR3 length equals 12 residues. The CDR3 sequence is CASERSGDEAFF. CDR3 in DNA: TGTGCCAGCGAACGAAGCGGGGACGAAGCTTTCTTT.

The genes are TRBV27 and TRBJ2-7, with TRBD1 as a possible D gene (5 bases). Trimming pared 6 bases from V and 6 bases from J, leaving 9 bases between. The CDR3 totals 11 residues. Germline V gene data show CDR1 as MNHEY and CDR2 as SMNVEV (reference sequence). This CDR3 is CASRDMVEQYF. The CDR3 nucleotides read TGTGCCAGCAGGGACATGGTCGAGCAGTACTTC.

This clonotype was seen many times. V gene TRBV6-1 combines with J gene TRBJ1-1; D unclear. CDR1 and CDR2 from the germline V gene are MNHNS and SASEGT. This CDR3 has 14 residues. Trimming took 6 bases from V and 3 from J, leaving 14 bases between them. CDR3 coding DNA: TGTGCCAGCAGAATGGAGGGTAGAGACACTGAAGCTTTCTTT. Encoded protein: CASRMEGRDTEAFF.

CDR3: CASSPTSGRLSEQFF. CDR3 bases: TGTGCCAGCAGCCCCACTAGCGGGAGGTTGAGTGAGCAGTTCTTC. V is TRBV11-3 and J is TRBJ2-1; 12 bases agree with TRBD2. The CDR3 covers 15 residues. Germline trimming cut 5 bases from V and 9 bases from J; bases unmatched to any gene: 8. In germline, CDR1 is SGHNT, CDR2 YENEEA.

About this clonotype itself: This may be a read error, as it is one base from a much larger clone. This chain uses TRBV18 with TRBJ2-1; 10 bases match TRBD2. The CDR3 is made up of 15 amino acids. The germline V gene has CDR1 KGHSH and CDR2 LQKENI. The chain's CDR3 is CASSSGRGYYDEQFF. The CDR3 bases are TGTGCCAGCTCGAGCGGGAGGGGTTACTACGATGAGCAGTTCTTC.

The J gene is TRBJ2-3, the V gene TRBV7-2; D assignment may be TRBD1 or TRBD2 (6 bases each). The V end was cut by 2 bases, the J end by 5 bases, with 14 bases between. CDR3 length: 15 amino acids. CDR1 SGHTA and CDR2 FQGNSA come from the germline V gene. In DNA, the CDR3 is TGTGCCAGCAGCTTAAGGGGGAGGTCTGTAGATACGCAGTATTTT. It yields the protein CASSLRGRSVDTQYF.

The chain links TRBV27 to TRBJ2-1, with a possible D match to TRBD2 (5 bases). With 5 bases removed from V and 8 bases from J, the gap between germline ends came to 13 bases. CDR3 size: 13 residues. Germline CDR1 MNHEY, CDR2 SMNVEV (reference sequence). The CDR3 DNA sequence: TGTGCCAGCAGTCCCCCTCTAGCTCATGAGCAGTTCTTC. Translating gives CASSPPLAHEQFF.